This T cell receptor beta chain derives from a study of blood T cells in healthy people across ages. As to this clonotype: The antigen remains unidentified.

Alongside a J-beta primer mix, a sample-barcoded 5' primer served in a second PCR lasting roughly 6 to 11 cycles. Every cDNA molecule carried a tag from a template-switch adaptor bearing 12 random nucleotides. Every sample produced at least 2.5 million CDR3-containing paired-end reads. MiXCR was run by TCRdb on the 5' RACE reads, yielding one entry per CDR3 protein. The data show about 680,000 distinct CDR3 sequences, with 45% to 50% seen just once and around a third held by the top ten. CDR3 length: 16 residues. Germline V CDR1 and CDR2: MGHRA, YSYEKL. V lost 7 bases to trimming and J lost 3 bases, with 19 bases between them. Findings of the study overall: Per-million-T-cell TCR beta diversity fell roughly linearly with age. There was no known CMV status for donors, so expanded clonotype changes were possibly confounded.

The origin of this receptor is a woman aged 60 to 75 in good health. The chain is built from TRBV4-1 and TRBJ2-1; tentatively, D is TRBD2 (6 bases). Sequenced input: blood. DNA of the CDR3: TGCGCCAGCACCCTCGAGGGACTTCGTGTCTACAATGAGCAGTTCTTC. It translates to CASTLEGLRVYNEQFF.